This is a list of T cell receptor beta chains from one sample in a study of CXCR3-negative and CXCR3-positive naive CD8 T cells. TCRdb re-called the 5' RACE reads; every CDR3 protein appears as one record, without DNA. The specimen's table records about 130,000 distinct CDR3 sequences. The source material was naive CXCR3- CD8+ T cells from blood. These receptors came from a human donor in good health. Some clones in this sample may be carry-over from other donors' samples. Both conserved end residues are part of each CDR3.

v_call,j_call,cdr3_aa
TRBV6-5,TRBJ2-1,CASSTGTRYYNEQFF
TRBV6-5,TRBJ2-2,CASSYSWDSNTGELFF
TRBV7-6,TRBJ2-7,CASSLGPGDEYEQYF
TRBV12-3/TRBV12-4,TRBJ2-7,CASTPPGGEQYF
TRBV9,TRBJ2-3,CASSVGGRSTDTQYF
TRBV14,TRBJ2-5,CASSLRQGIYKETQYF
TRBV6-2/TRBV6-3,TRBJ1-2,CASSSVVRGAYGYTF
TRBV19,TRBJ2-7,CASSIAGSPTYEQYF
TRBV12-3/TRBV12-4,TRBJ2-1,CASSTPSGPSYNEQFF
TRBV7-6,TRBJ2-4,CASSSEGPRDIQYF
TRBV29-1,TRBJ2-7,CSVDPGLAGSHEQYF
TRBV7-3,TRBJ2-1,CASSPWGGRENEQFF
TRBV9,TRBJ2-2,CASSGTGGLPGPGELFF
TRBV10-3,TRBJ1-1,CAIRQAGDFEAFF
TRBV4-3,TRBJ2-7,CASSQAPQWEQYF
TRBV5-1,TRBJ2-7,CASSLFPGTEQYF
TRBV5-6,TRBJ2-4,CASSLGRANIQYF
TRBV21-1,TRBJ2-3,CASSKVGRGEESTDTQYF
TRBV6-5,TRBJ1-2,CASSYYRDRDYGYTF
TRBV12-3/TRBV12-4,TRBJ2-1,CASSFTGRTEGVHEQFF
TRBV12-3/TRBV12-4,TRBJ1-2,CASSYPGITGGGYTF
TRBV12-3/TRBV12-4,TRBJ1-5,CASTRQGRNQPQHF
TRBV5-1,TRBJ2-7,CASSFYPPGQGYEQYF
TRBV28,TRBJ1-5,CASSLRAGDGGQPQHF
TRBV4-1,TRBJ1-5,CASSQGLFTNQPQHF
TRBV28,TRBJ2-5,CASSRPNRGLIETQYF
TRBV20-1,TRBJ1-3,CSARLPGDTIYF
TRBV21-1,TRBJ2-7,CASWEGRNYEQYF
TRBV29-1,TRBJ2-7,CSVEDTAGKDYEQYF
TRBV4-3,TRBJ2-2,CASSQEVYSGGGTGELFF
TRBV10-1,TRBJ2-4,CASSESNSKNIQYF
TRBV20-1,TRBJ1-5,CSARTPGQTYSNQPQHF
TRBV9,TRBJ1-1,CASGREKEAFF
TRBV29-1,TRBJ1-2,CSVDEDRGDYGYTF
TRBV4-1,TRBJ2-1,CASSLSLGQGGVVEQFF
TRBV28,TRBJ2-7,CASSFARGSEQYF
TRBV28,TRBJ2-7,CASTPLADSTYEQYF
TRBV15,TRBJ1-5,CATSPPRNNQPQHF
TRBV28,TRBJ1-1,CASSSRQPFEAFF
TRBV20-1,TRBJ1-3,CSARGPQSGNTIYF
TRBV6-5,TRBJ2-2,CASSVWRQKNTGELFF
TRBV29-1,TRBJ1-1,CSVVIGAEAFF
TRBV12-5,TRBJ2-1,CASGRTENNEQFF
TRBV20-1,TRBJ1-2,CSAPGQGDGYTF
TRBV20-1,TRBJ2-1,CSARDPPSSGSEQFF
TRBV28,TRBJ2-2,CASSLGTFTGELFF
TRBV4-3,TRBJ2-1,CASSQDRTIGRNEQFF
TRBV28,TRBJ2-1,CASSLPPWQGASDDNEQFF
TRBV21-1,TRBJ2-4,CAPAGVTKNIQYF
TRBV14,TRBJ2-7,CASSQEGVLAYEQYF
TRBV7-9,TRBJ2-7,CASSLEGPGLASYEQYF
TRBV29-1,TRBJ1-2,CSVERWDQYGYTF
TRBV3-1,TRBJ2-2,CASSRGSGELFF
TRBV7-6,TRBJ2-7,CASSLVSLAGGPLSYEQYF
TRBV6-2/TRBV6-3,TRBJ2-3,CASRPGLVVADTQYF
TRBV29-1,TRBJ2-7,CSAETTFPYEQYF
TRBV7-2,TRBJ2-1,CASSLEPWGDEQFF
TRBV25-1,TRBJ2-7,CASSARQGRDEQYF
TRBV5-1,TRBJ2-1,CASSLGQGIDEQFF